This passage covers 15 T cell receptor beta chains from one sample sequenced in a study of OX40 agonist ivuxolimab in advanced cancers. Sequencing was performed with immunoSEQ multiplex PCR; in TCRdb, only in-frame clones are kept and a portion is missing. The sample lists approximately 76,000 clones; around nine tenths were seen once. The material sequenced was CD4+ or CD8+ T cells sorted from blood, taken in a trial of the OX40 agonist ivuxolimab. These receptors originate from an adult with an advanced solid tumor such as melanoma, head and neck, liver or kidney cancer.

V is TRBV5-4 and J is TRBJ1-2; D might be TRBD1 (6 bases). The CDR3 contains 14 residues. Germline CDR1 reads SGHNT; CDR2 reads YYREEE (reference sequence). The V and J ends lost 4 bases and 1 base respectively, with 11 bases between them. The chain's CDR3 is CASSPRGINYGYTF. In DNA, the CDR3 is TGTGCCAGCAGCCCCAGGGGAATTAACTATGGCTACACCTTC.

V gene TRBV30 combines with J gene TRBJ2-5; D gene unclear. The CDR3 spans 12 residues. Germline V gene data show CDR1 as GTSNPN and CDR2 as SVGIG (reference sequence). V shed 1 base and J shed 5 bases, with 8 bases lying between them. The CDR3 sequence: CAWSAGFETQYF. For the CDR3, the DNA is TGTGCCTGGAGTGCCGGGTTTGAGACCCAGTACTTC.

This chain links TRBV15 with TRBJ1-2; D perhaps matches TRBD1 (6 bases). V lost 1 base, J lost 5 bases, and 11 bases lay in between. The germline V gene encodes CDR1 LNHNV and CDR2 YYDKDF (reference sequence). The CDR3 has 14 amino acids. The CDR3 DNA reads TGTGCCACCAGCAGAGTTGGGGGGCCATATGGCTACACCTTC. Translating gives CATSRVGGPYGYTF.

This chain joins TRBV2 and TRBJ2-7; D unresolved. This CDR3 contains 11 residues. Per the germline V gene, CDR1 is SNHLY and CDR2 is FYNNEI. V was pared by 0 bases and J by 4 bases, with 1 base between. In DNA form, the CDR3 reads TGTGCCAGCAGTGAAGCGTACGAGCAGTACTTC. As protein: CASSEAYEQYF. The full variable domain, its missing parts supplied by reference TRBV2 and TRBJ2-7, is EPEVTQTPSHQVTQMGQEVILRCVPISNHLYFYWYRQILGQKVEFLVSFYNNEISEKSEIFDDQFSVERPDGSNFTLKIRSTKLEDSAMYFCASSEAYEQYFGPGTRLTVT.

The chain employs TRBV15 and TRBJ1-4; D is ambiguous. V was shortened by 3 bases and J by 5 bases, with 13 bases between the two germline ends. This CDR3 has 15 amino acids. CDR1 and CDR2 (germline): LNHNV, YYDKDF (reference sequence). The CDR3, as DNA: TGTGCCACCAGCAGCGAGGAGACGTTCAATGAAAAACTGTTTTTT. Protein: CATSSEETFNEKLFF.

The J gene is TRBJ2-6, the V gene TRBV14; D is ambiguous. The length of the CDR3 is 20 residues. Germline lookup yields CDR1 SGHDN and CDR2 FVKESK. V lost 1 base, J lost 0 bases, and 19 bases lay in between. The CDR3 coding sequence is TGTGCCAGCAGCCAAGGGAGACCAGCCTCCATTAACTCTGGGGCCAACGTCCTGACTTTC. Protein sequence: CASSQGRPASINSGANVLTF.

J is TRBJ2-7 and V is TRBV28; weak D call: TRBD1 (6 bases). The V and J ends lost 6 bases and 5 bases respectively, with 20 bases between them. This CDR3 region has 15 residues. CDR1 is MDHEN and CDR2 is SYDVKM in the germline V gene. The CDR3 protein is CASSPAGQGPNEQYF. CDR3 bases: TGTGCCAGCAGCCCCGCTGGCCAGGGGCCCAACGAGCAGTACTTC. Variable domain in full (rest from reference TRBV28 and TRBJ2-7): DVKVTQSSRYLVKRTGEKVFLECVQDMDHENMFWYRQDPGLGLRLIYFSYDVKMKEKGDIPEGYSVSREKKERFSLILESASTNQTSMYLCASSPAGQGPNEQYFGPGTRLTVT.

The chain recombines TRBV11-2 with TRBJ2-2; 13 bases agree with TRBD2. The CDR3 sequence is 18 residues long. The trim removed 1 base at V and 12 bases at J, leaving 14 bases unmatched. Germline CDR1 and CDR2: SGHAT and FQNNGV. CDR3 region: CASSLATSGGASPQKLFF. CDR3 nucleotide sequence: TGTGCCAGCAGCTTAGCTACTAGCGGGGGGGCTTCCCCGCAGAAGCTGTTTTTT.

The chain has TRBV5-8 and TRBJ2-5, with D perhaps matching TRBD1 or TRBD2 (5 bases each). This CDR3 has 15 amino acids. Deletions cut 0 bases from V and 1 base from J, with 10 bases between. Germline CDR1 SGHTS, CDR2 YDEGEE. The CDR3 sequence: CASSLAGQVQETQYF. The CDR3, as DNA: TGTGCCAGCAGCTTGGCGGGGCAGGTCCAAGAGACCCAGTACTTC.

CDR3 sequence: CASSPGLGSTDTQYF. CDR3 DNA: TGTGCCAGCTCACCAGGACTAGGGAGCACAGATACGCAGTATTTT. The rearrangement uses TRBV18 and TRBJ2-3, with TRBD2 matching over 7 bases. The CDR3 is 15 amino acids. V lost 2 bases, J lost 0 bases, and 2 bases stayed unmatched. CDR1 KGHSH and CDR2 LQKENI come from the germline V gene.

The genes are TRBV5-4 and TRBJ1-1; a weak D match, TRBD1 (5 bases). Trimming shortened V by 0 bases and J by 1 base, and 13 bases separated the two germline ends. The CDR3 runs 16 residues. The V gene's germline CDR1 is SGHNT and CDR2 YYREEE (reference sequence). CDR3 in DNA: TGTGCCAGCAGCTTGGGTGGGACGGTAAGGAACACTGAAGCTTTCTTT. The encoded protein is CASSLGGTVRNTEAFF.

The V call is TRBV9, the J call TRBJ2-7, with TRBD2 matching 9 bases. From germline, CDR1 is SGDLS and CDR2 YYNGEE. The CDR3 runs to 14 residues. The V and J ends lost 4 bases and 6 bases, in that order; junction bases with no gene match: 8. In DNA, the CDR3 is TGTGCCAGCAGCCGGGCAGCGGGAGGCTTCGAGCAGTACTTC. Its translation is CASSRAAGGFEQYF.

Note on this clone: Sequence at one end of the junction differs from germline and may be a read error. V is TRBV29-1 and J is TRBJ1-3, with 8 bases lining up with TRBD1. This CDR3 is built from 13 residues. Germline V gene lookup returns CDR1 SQVTM and CDR2 ANQGSEA. The CDR3, as DNA: TGCAGCGTTGCGGACAGGGCTGGTAACACCATATATTTT. Its protein is CSVADRAGNTIYF.

CDR3 amino acids: CASSQELIGRTYEQYF. In DNA form, the CDR3 reads TGCGCCAGCAGCCAAGAACTTATCGGGAGAACCTACGAGCAGTACTTC. This chain joins TRBV4-1 and TRBJ2-7, with D possibly being TRBD2 (6 bases). Trimming cost V 0 bases and J 2 bases, with 14 bases left between them. CDR3 length equals 16 residues. Germline CDR1 and CDR2: MGHRA and YSYEKL.

The V and J genes are TRBV5-1 and TRBJ1-3; D call uncertain. Germline V gene lookup returns CDR1 SGHRS and CDR2 YFSETQ. This CDR3 region has 12 residues. Deletions cut 0 bases from V and 4 bases from J, with 2 bases between. The chain's CDR3 is CASSLEGNTIYF. As DNA, the CDR3 is TGCGCCAGCAGCTTGGAGGGAAACACCATATATTTT.